Each of the 4 T cell receptor beta chains below was sequenced from the same sample in a study of OX40 agonist ivuxolimab in advanced cancers. Libraries were prepared through the immunoSEQ multiplex PCR assay. Imported from immuneACCESS, the table was reduced by TCRdb to in-frame sequences with V and J called. These copies leave out some clones; in studies compared against another copy, an unresolved V gene accounts for under half, and the cause of the remainder is not known. The sample contains around 140,000 clones, approximately 94% of them found a single time. Roughly 1% of the sample rests with the top ten. Sample: CD4+ or CD8+ T cells sorted from blood, taken in a trial of the OX40 agonist ivuxolimab. The receptors here all came from an adult with an advanced solid tumor such as melanoma, head and neck, liver or kidney cancer.

This chain joins TRBV19 and TRBJ2-7; D may be TRBD1 or TRBD2 (5 bases each). Trimming pared 3 bases from V and 3 bases from J, leaving 21 bases between. From germline, CDR1 is LNHDA and CDR2 SQIVND (reference sequence). This CDR3 is built from 17 residues. CDR3 residues: CASSMMDGTDPRYEQYF. The CDR3 bases are TGTGCCAGTAGTATGATGGACGGGACGGACCCTCGCTACGAGCAGTACTTC.

The chain combines TRBV5-1 with TRBJ2-3; D is possibly TRBD1 (5 bases). The CDR3 totals 13 residues. Germline loops: CDR1 SGHRS, CDR2 YFSETQ. V was trimmed by 2 bases and J by 2 bases, leaving 6 bases between them. The CDR3 DNA reads TGCGCCAGCAGCTTTGGGGCCACAGATACGCAGTATTTT. It translates to CASSFGATDTQYF.

V is TRBV7-4 and J is TRBJ2-4; a possible D gene is TRBD1 (6 bases). CDR3 size: 15 residues. CDR1 and CDR2 (germline): SGHVT, SQSDAQ. Trimming left V 1 base short and J 8 bases short, with 15 bases between. Here the CDR3 DNA reads TGTGCCAGCAGCTTAGGTCGGCAGGGGAGTTACATTCAGTACTTC. Encoded protein: CASSLGRQGSYIQYF.

The chain is built from TRBV4-1 and TRBJ1-4, with 9 bases lining up with TRBD1. The CDR3 consists of 16 residues. The junction had 10 bases not matched to a gene; V was cut back by 3 bases and J by 8 bases. CDR1 is MGHRA and CDR2 is YSYEKL in the germline V gene. The CDR3 region is CASSQPLRDRVEKLFF. The CDR3 DNA reads as TGCGCCAGCAGCCAGCCCCTCCGGGACAGGGTAGAAAAACTGTTTTTT.